This is a list of T cell receptor beta chains from one sample in a study of T cells in localized non-small cell lung cancer. This table comes from immunoSEQ multiplex PCR, and its TCRdb copy is limited to in-frame clones, with some not included. Among roughly 2,300 clones listed, more than 35% were seen once. The starting material was normal lung tissue next to the tumor, obtained before any cancer treatment. The source of these receptors is a male donor older than 55 with stage I lung adenocarcinoma. Both conserved end residues are trimmed from each CDR3. A D gene is named only where the DNA matches it firmly. The listing skips clone size in some rows; elsewhere it reads once, few, many or a size class.

j_call clone_size cdr3_length v_call d_call cdr3_aa
TRBJ1-2 few 11 TRBV19 - ASSAPPHYGYT
TRBJ2-1 once 13 TRBV30 - AWSRDGNSYNEQF
TRBJ2-2 - 14 TRBV29-1 - SVESSRNGNTGELF
TRBJ2-3 - 13 TRBV29-1 TRBD2 SVAFASGVTDTQY
TRBJ2-7 large 13 TRBV11-3 TRBD2 ASSGGPSGVYEQY
TRBJ2-2 - 12 TRBV28 - ASSHGQNTGELF
TRBJ1-1 - 11 TRBV29-1 TRBD1 SAKTGVDTEAF
TRBJ1-1 few 10 TRBV18 - ASSPQESEAF
TRBJ1-3 - 13 TRBV30 TRBD1 AWGQGTSSGNTIY
TRBJ1-4 - 10 TRBV6-8 - ASSEIPGTLF
TRBJ2-1 - 12 TRBV14 - ASSQEVATREQF
TRBJ2-1 few 13 TRBV5-1 - ASSFRDSNNNEQF
TRBJ1-1 medium-sized 12 TRBV11-3 - ASSGDKRNTEAF
TRBJ2-6 few 11 TRBV6-8 - ASNINGANVLT
TRBJ1-3 - 14 TRBV28 - ASSFFHKSSGNTIY
TRBJ1-4 medium-sized 11 TRBV19 - ATAGGFDTVLF
TRBJ2-2 - 19 TRBV6-8 TRBD2 ASSVRTSGGPKTGYTGELF
TRBJ2-3 - 12 TRBV28 TRBD2 ASLPGLGVDTQY
TRBJ1-2 - 13 TRBV28 - ASSAVRDFNYGYT
TRBJ1-2 medium-sized 12 TRBV6-8 - ASREALGEGGYT
TRBJ2-1 few 13 TRBV5-1 - ASSLEGGRDNEQF
TRBJ2-5 - 11 TRBV19 TRBD2 ASSIAGGETQY
TRBJ2-1 - 11 TRBV7-1 TRBD2 ASSLSGSDEQF
TRBJ2-7 - 11 TRBV25-1 - ASSEPGRYEQY
TRBJ1-2 medium-sized 13 TRBV6-8 - ASSYRTQDKTGYT
TRBJ1-6 medium-sized 13 TRBV6-8 - ASSYTPQGSSPLH
TRBJ2-2 - 14 TRBV9 - ASSRPLGGSTGELF
TRBJ1-2 few 16 TRBV6-8 TRBD1 ASSLSGTGGARGYGYT
TRBJ1-1 - 13 TRBV5-1 - ASSFQQGGDTEAF
TRBJ2-1 - 11 TRBV28 - ATGEPTSNEQF
TRBJ2-7 - 14 TRBV11-3 TRBD1 ASSLFGGQGVDEQY
TRBJ2-7 - 13 TRBV18 - ASSPSSAGAYEQY
TRBJ1-5 medium-sized 13 TRBV11-3 TRBD1 ASSLGQGADQPQH
TRBJ2-1 few 11 TRBV9 - ASSPRAANEQF
TRBJ1-1 - 11 TRBV30 - AWGRQVNTEAF
TRBJ2-1 once 13 TRBV10-1 TRBD1 ASTAGPQGCDEQF
TRBJ2-7 - 14 TRBV11-3 - ASSKKLEGSSYEQY
TRBJ1-4 few 12 TRBV9 - ASSGQGWDEKLF
TRBJ1-4 few 12 TRBV30 - AWSVLGQGEKLF
TRBJ2-2 few 13 TRBV30 - AWSPGVADTGELF
TRBJ2-7 - 14 TRBV28 TRBD1 ASSSPPGTGGNEQY
TRBJ2-5 few 10 TRBV6-8 - ATRQQSETQY
TRBJ2-1 - 10 TRBV29-1 TRBD2 SVLLAGDEQF
TRBJ2-3 many 12 TRBV6-1 TRBD1 ASSEGQGADTQY
TRBJ2-3 - 13 TRBV29-1 TRBD1 SVGTGTGGTDTQY
TRBJ1-1 - 14 TRBV30 TRBD1 AWRPLDRGSDTEAF